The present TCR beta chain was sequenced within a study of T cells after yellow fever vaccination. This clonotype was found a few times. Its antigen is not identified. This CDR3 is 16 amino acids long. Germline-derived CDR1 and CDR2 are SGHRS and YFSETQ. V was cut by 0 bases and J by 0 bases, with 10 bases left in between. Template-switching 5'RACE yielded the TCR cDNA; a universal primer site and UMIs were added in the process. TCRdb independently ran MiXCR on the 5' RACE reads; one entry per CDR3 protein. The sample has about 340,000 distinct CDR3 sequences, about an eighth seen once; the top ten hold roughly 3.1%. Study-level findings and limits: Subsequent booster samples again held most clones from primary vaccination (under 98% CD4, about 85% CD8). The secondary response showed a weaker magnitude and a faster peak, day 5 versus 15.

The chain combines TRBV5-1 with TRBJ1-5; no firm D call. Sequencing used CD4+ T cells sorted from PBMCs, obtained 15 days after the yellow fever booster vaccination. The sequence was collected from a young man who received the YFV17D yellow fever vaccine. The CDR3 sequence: CASSLAPGYSNQPQHF. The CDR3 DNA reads TGCGCCAGCAGCTTGGCCCCGGGGTATAGCAATCAGCCCCAGCATTTT.